This TCR beta chain was profiled in a study of T-cell reconstitution after alpha-beta-depleted transplantation in children. Unique molecular identifiers were incorporated during preparation of the TCRbeta library. Each CDR3 protein gets one entry after TCRdb re-called the PCR reads with MiXCR. The sample holds about 500,000 distinct CDR3 sequences; about 31% are singletons and the top ten take 2% to 3%. Germline assignment: CDR1 SGHTA and CDR2 FQGNSA. The CDR3 is 16 residues long. Trimming cost V 8 bases and J 4 bases; bases outside gene matches: 12. This clonotype has a handful of counts. The material was PBMCs from the stem cell graft donor, obtained from the stem cell graft. This clonotype was obtained from a human donor who donated a stem cell graft to a child with aplastic anemia. The chain recombines TRBV7-2 with TRBJ2-2, with 8 bases lining up with TRBD2. Here the CDR3 reads CASGSQRGMITGELFF. Written as DNA, the CDR3 is TGTGCCAGCGGGAGCCAGCGGGGGATGATCACCGGGGAGCTGTTTTTT.